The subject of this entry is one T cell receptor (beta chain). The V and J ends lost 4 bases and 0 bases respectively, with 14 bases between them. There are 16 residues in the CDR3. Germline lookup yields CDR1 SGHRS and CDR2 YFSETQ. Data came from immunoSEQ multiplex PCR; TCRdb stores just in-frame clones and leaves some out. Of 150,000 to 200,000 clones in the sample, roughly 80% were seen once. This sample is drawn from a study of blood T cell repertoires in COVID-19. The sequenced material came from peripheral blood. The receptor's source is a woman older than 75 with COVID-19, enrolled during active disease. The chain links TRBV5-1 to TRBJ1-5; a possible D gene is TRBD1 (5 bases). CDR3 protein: CASSPAGPYSNQPQHF. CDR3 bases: TGCGCCAGCAGCCCCGCAGGGCCATATAGCAATCAGCCCCAGCATTTT.